Here is one T cell receptor (beta chain) with its context. This clonotype is medium-sized (0.01 to 0.1%) in terms of sample share. No antigen is known for it. No base quality information exists; no much larger clone differs at one position. Total RNA was extracted from the cultured T cells using TRIzol reagent. 5' rapid amplification of cDNA ends (5'RACE) was used to amplify TCRbeta libraries from RNA. Library concentration and integrity were checked with Qubit, an Agilent instrument, and quantitative PCR before sequencing. Qualified libraries were sequenced on Illumina HiSeq or MiSeq by a commercial service provider. The authors' analysis ran thus. TCR sequences in each sample were identified with MiXCR version 1.8.2. For a clone to be considered qualified, a CDR3 longer than four amino acids, an in-frame nucleotide length, and the absence of a stop codon were required. An effective read was defined as a read containing the complete CDR3 structure. Validation of expanded clones was performed by RT-PCR with 24 Vbeta primers, GeneScan spectratyping, and Sanger sequencing. The public reads were reanalyzed by TCRdb: fastp trimming at Q25, MiXCR alignment, in-frame beta chains only. All rows with the same CDR3 protein become a single entry with the most common DNA and genes. These V and J calls are TCRdb output, not the study's own analysis. The sample table shows about 9,800 distinct CDR3 sequences, and approximately 45% are seen once. 55% to 60% of the sample rests with the top ten.

These data are taken from a study of T cell repertoires and leukemia-associated antigens (dated by TCRdb to 2018 to 2020). At the level of the whole study: About 5.1 to 7 million read pairs and 3.3 to 5.0 million effective reads were obtained per sample, with some 16 million effective reads obtained overall. Using in vitro peptide stimulation of healthy T cells, the study sought to determine the antigen recognized by a TCR Vbeta21 clone earlier detected in CML patients. What the research found in general, with its limitations: Direct testing of the expanded clones' antigen specificity and function was not done, and further investigation was required. No significant differences among the four groups were observed in the numbers of Vbeta genes (roughly 61), Jbeta genes (over twelve), VDJ rearrangements, or unique CDR3s.

As a first step, CD3+ T cells were rested overnight at more than 2 million cells/mL in RPMI 1640 lacking fetal bovine serum. CD3+ T cells were isolated from PBMCs with MACS immunomagnetic beads following the manufacturer's instructions. A distance of 12 bases separates the germline ends of V and J, which lose 1 base and 5 bases respectively. From the cysteine through the phenylalanine, the CDR3 covers 14 amino acids. Left in the record is the CDR3 DNA by itself, 42 bases read in frame from the first base. The CDR1 and CDR2 encoded by the germline V gene (reference sequence) are DFQATT and SNEGSKA. This chain is built from TRBV20-1 and TRBJ2-4; the D gene remains uncertain. Sample: CD3+ T cells sorted from blood and cultured. The TCR comes from a female donor in good health. The bases read TGCAGTGCTAGAGCCCCTGACGGGCAAAACATTCAGTACTTC. This translates into CSARAPDGQNIQYF.